This T cell receptor (beta chain) was sequenced during a study of PD-1 blockade in classical Hodgkin lymphoma. Study observations and caveats: Patients with a complete response exhibited baseline diversity comparable to newly diagnosed patients. CD4+ but not CD8+ TCR diversity rose significantly by C4D1. According to reports, newly diagnosed patients had lower baseline TCR diversity than healthy donors, and relapsed/refractory patients had lower baseline TCR diversity still.

Time point: cycle 4 day 1 (C4D1), after 5 to 7 weeks of nivolumab. All patients relapsed after autologous stem cell transplantation, and brentuximab vedotin exposure varied. Negative selection with magnetic separation was used to purify CD4+ T cells from thawed PBMCs. Patients had relapsed/refractory classical Hodgkin lymphoma with complete response, partial response or progressive disease as best response. CDR1 is LGHNA and CDR2 is YSLEER in the germline V gene. Deletions cut 0 bases from V and 6 bases from J, with 11 bases between. This CDR3 comprises 14 residues. Sequencing was performed with immunoSEQ multiplex PCR; in TCRdb, only in-frame clones are kept and a portion is missing. The sample holds around 18,000 clones, around 75% seen once. Notes on this clone: Its antigen is not known.

The receptor comes from a human donor with classical Hodgkin lymphoma. This rearrangement joins TRBV4-3 to TRBJ1-2; D may be TRBD1 (6 bases). Specimen: CD4+ T cells from blood, collected before the fourth cycle of nivolumab. CDR3 loop: CASSQEGGLDGYTF. The CDR3 region has the DNA TGCGCCAGCAGCCAAGAAGGGGGTTTAGATGGCTACACCTTC.